One T cell receptor beta chain is described in this entry. This entry belongs to a study of OX40 agonist ivuxolimab in advanced cancers. Repertoires were generated with immunoSEQ multiplex PCR, while TCRdb's copy carries only in-frame clones and drops some. Of more than 50,000 clones listed, 80% to 90% were seen once; the top ten hold 12%. Germline V gene data show CDR1 as LNHDA and CDR2 as SQIVND (reference sequence). The CDR3 length is 11 residues. V was cut by 5 bases and J by 4 bases, with 3 bases left in between. The chain couples TRBV19 to TRBJ1-3; D remains ambiguous. Sequencing used CD4+ or CD8+ T cells sorted from blood, obtained in a trial of the OX40 agonist ivuxolimab. The clonotype comes from an adult with an advanced solid tumor such as melanoma, head and neck, liver or kidney cancer. The CDR3 sequence is CASSLGNTIYF. CDR3 nucleotide sequence: TGTGCCAGTAGTCTCGGAAACACCATATATTTT.